These 30 T cell receptor beta chains were sequenced from one sample in a study of identical twins. TCRdb reprocessed the 5' RACE reads via MiXCR and lists one record per CDR3 protein. The data contain a few hundred thousand distinct CDR3 sequences, roughly 8% of them singletons. Another study also made use of these data, one on yellow fever vaccine responses in identical twins.

The sample was CD8+ T cells sorted from blood. Every receptor here comes from a young woman in good health.

CDR3 sequence (DNA): TGTGCCAGCAGCTCGTTAGCGGGAGCCGGGGAGCTGTTTTTT. Its translation: CASSSLAGAGELFF. The chain has TRBV7-2 and TRBJ2-2; 9 positions agree with TRBD2. Germline loops: CDR1 SGHTA, CDR2 FQGNSA. Unmatched junction bases numbered 3, after V lost 4 bases and J lost 6 bases. The CDR3 covers 14 residues.

The gene calls are TRBV2 and TRBJ2-6; 8 nucleotides agree with TRBD2. Germline CDR1 SNHLY, CDR2 FYNNEI. CDR3 length: 19 amino acids. Trimming took 6 bases from V and 1 from J; bases not matched to a gene: 14. Here the CDR3 DNA reads TGTGCCAGCAGGGAACCCTTTAGCGGGGTACAATCTGGGGCCAACGTCCTGACTTTC. Translated, it gives CASREPFSGVQSGANVLTF.

There are a few counts of this clonotype. The chain is built from TRBV20-1 and TRBJ2-2; the D call may be TRBD1 or TRBD2 (5 bases each). V was trimmed by 3 bases and J by 1 base, leaving 12 bases between them. This CDR3 contains 15 residues. Germline lookup yields CDR1 DFQATT and CDR2 SNEGSKA (reference sequence). The CDR3 here is CSARGLAGNTGELFF. CDR3 DNA: TGCAGTGCTAGGGGGCTAGCTGGGAACACCGGGGAGCTGTTTTTT.

This clonotype appeared a few times. The CDR3 region is CASSEQTFQETQYF. Written as DNA, the CDR3 is TGTGCCAGTAGCGAACAGACCTTCCAAGAGACCCAGTACTTC. This rearrangement joins TRBV19 to TRBJ2-5; D remains unclear. This CDR3 region has 14 residues. Deletions cut 6 bases from V and 1 base from J, with 12 bases between. Germline CDR1 is LNHDA and CDR2 is SQIVND (reference sequence). The full variable domain, its missing parts supplied by reference TRBV19 and TRBJ2-5, is DGGITQSPKYLFRKEGQNVTLSCEQNLNHDAMYWYRQDPGQGLRLIYYSQIVNDFQKGDIAEGYSVSREKKESFPLTVTSAQKNPTAFYLCASSEQTFQETQYFGPGTRLLVL.

This clonotype was counted at least ten times. The chain employs TRBV7-2 and TRBJ2-3, with unresolved D. The V end lost 2 bases, the J end lost 1 base, and 10 bases lay between the germline ends. Germline loops: CDR1 SGHTA, CDR2 FQGNSA. The CDR3 sequence is 15 residues long. CDR3 DNA sequence: TGTGCCAGCAGCTTACGGAGCGTCCGCACAGATACGCAGTATTTT. This translates into CASSLRSVRTDTQYF.

V is TRBV6-1 and J is TRBJ1-2, with D possibly matching TRBD1 (5 bases). Trimming took 6 bases from V and 6 from J, leaving 14 bases between them. This CDR3 has 13 residues. The germline V gene encodes CDR1 MNHNS and CDR2 SASEGT. CDR3 protein: CASRPREEDGYTF. CDR3 in DNA: TGTGCCAGCAGGCCCAGGGAGGAGGATGGCTACACCTTC.

This clonotype was detected many times. The gene calls are TRBV29-1 and TRBJ2-2, with 10 positions matching TRBD2. The CDR3 consists of 18 residues. V was clipped by 2 bases and J by 0 bases; unmatched bases: 9. Germline assignment: CDR1 SQVTM and CDR2 ANQGSEA. This CDR3 reads CSVEMASGSTTNTGELFF. The CDR3 DNA reads as TGCAGCGTTGAAATGGCTAGCGGGAGTACAACGAACACCGGGGAGCTGTTTTTT.

This clonotype was seen a single time. The chain carries TRBV29-1 and TRBJ2-3; possibly TRBD2 for D (7 bases). The CDR3 is made up of 14 amino acids. Trimming took 7 bases from V and 0 from J, leaving 14 bases between them. Germline CDR1 reads SQVTM; CDR2 reads ANQGSEA. The CDR3 spells CSAGGGESTDTQYF. CDR3 DNA sequence: TGCAGCGCCGGAGGGGGGGAAAGCACAGATACGCAGTATTTT.

This clonotype turned up a few times. The chain links TRBV20-1 to TRBJ2-2; no definite D call. Germline V gene data show CDR1 as DFQATT and CDR2 as SNEGSKA (reference sequence). CDR3 length: 15 residues. As DNA, the CDR3 is TGCAGCCACACCTATAGAGGAACGAACACCGGGGAGCTGTTTTTT. Translated: CSHTYRGTNTGELFF.

The chain employs TRBV27 and TRBJ2-7; maybe TRBD2 (6 bases). Trimming cost V 3 bases and J 1 base, with 13 bases left between them. Per germline, CDR1 MNHEY and CDR2 SMNVEV (reference sequence). The CDR3 is 15 residues long. The CDR3 is CASSFLGTLSYEQYF. The CDR3 nucleotides are TGTGCCAGCAGTTTCCTCGGGACTTTGTCCTACGAGCAGTACTTC.

This clonotype has only a few counts. The V call is TRBV27, the J call TRBJ2-7, with a weak D call TRBD2 (6 bases). The ends were cut back, 5 bases at V and 1 base at J, with 15 bases in the middle. Per germline, CDR1 MNHEY and CDR2 SMNVEV (reference sequence). This CDR3 has 15 residues. In DNA, the CDR3 is TGTGCCAGCAGTCCAATCCGGGAGCGGTCCTACGAGCAGTACTTC. It specifies CASSPIRERSYEQYF.

This clonotype was recorded a few times. The chain joins TRBV30 to TRBJ2-7; D might be TRBD2 (5 bases). Germline V lookup: CDR1 GTSNPN, CDR2 SVGIG (reference sequence). Trimming removed 1 base at V and 0 bases at J, with 10 bases between. The CDR3 length is 14 residues. CDR3 DNA: TGTGCCTGGAGTGACCCTAGCCTCTCCTACGAGCAGTACTTC. Translated: CAWSDPSLSYEQYF. The full variable domain, completed using reference TRBV30 and TRBJ2-7, is SQTIHQWPATLVQPVGSPLSLECTVEGTSNPNLYWYRQAAGRGLQLLFYSVGIGQISSEVPQNLSASRPQDRQFILSSKKLLLSDSGFYLCAWSDPSLSYEQYFGPGTRLTVT.

This clonotype has more than one count but fewer than ten. The chain links TRBV7-2 to TRBJ2-7, with a tentative D call TRBD2 (5 bases). Germline loops: CDR1 SGHTA, CDR2 FQGNSA. V was cut by 5 bases and J by 0 bases, with 8 bases left in between. This CDR3 region has 13 residues. CDR3 protein: CASSNGDSYEQYF. The CDR3 DNA reads TGTGCCAGCAGCAACGGGGACTCCTACGAGCAGTACTTC.

This clonotype came up a few times. The junction differs from germline at one of its ends, possibly a read error. This chain connects TRBV10-3 to TRBJ1-6, with D unclear. This CDR3 contains 13 residues. Germline V gene sequence: CDR1 ENHRY, CDR2 SYGVKD. The CDR3 nucleotides are TGTGCCATCAGTGATCCACACTATTCTCCCCTCCACTTT. This encodes CAISDPHYSPLHF.

In this sample, this clonotype turned up many times. The chain employs TRBV29-1 and TRBJ1-4; no definite D call. Germline-derived CDR1 and CDR2 are SQVTM and ANQGSEA. V lost 5 bases and J 4 bases, leaving 11 bases between the germline ends. The CDR3 runs 13 residues. CDR3 sequence: CSVTDGLNEKLFF. CDR3 nucleotides: TGCAGCGTTACGGACGGACTTAATGAAAAACTGTTTTTT.

The rearrangement joins TRBV5-5 to TRBJ2-7, with D tentatively TRBD2 (6 bases). Germline loops: CDR1 SGHKS, CDR2 YYEKEE (reference sequence). CDR3 length equals 13 residues. The CDR3: CASHWGGVNEQYF. The CDR3 nucleotides read TGTGCATCCCACTGGGGAGGTGTAAACGAGCAGTACTTC.

The sample holds a few counts of this clonotype. V and J are TRBV11-1 and TRBJ2-7, with 8 positions matching TRBD1. V was clipped by 0 bases and J by 3 bases; unmatched bases: 13. CDR3 size: 18 residues. Germline V gives CDR1 SGHAT, CDR2 FQDESV (reference sequence). CDR3 bases: TGTGCCAGCAGCTTAGCGGTTCTCGGGCAGGGGGCGATCTACGAGCAGTACTTC. Residues: CASSLAVLGQGAIYEQYF.

The rearrangement joins TRBV14 to TRBJ2-3; D not resolved. The CDR3 is 15 residues long. Trimming removed 1 base at V and 1 base at J, with 9 bases between. CDR1 SGHDN and CDR2 FVKESK come from the germline V gene. The CDR3 loop is CASSQGVVGTDTQYF. The CDR3 nucleotides are TGTGCCAGCAGCCAAGGGGTGGTGGGCACAGATACGCAGTATTTT.

This clonotype has a handful of counts. The chain carries TRBV20-1 and TRBJ2-7, with D unclear. The germline CDR1 and CDR2 sequences are DFQATT and SNEGSKA (reference sequence). The CDR3 spans 12 residues. With 0 bases removed from V and 2 bases from J, the gap between germline ends came to 5 bases. The CDR3 DNA follows: TGCAGTGCTAGAGACGAAACCTACGAGCAGTACTTC. Its translation is CSARDETYEQYF.

J is TRBJ2-7 and V is TRBV7-9; TRBD2 matches 9 bases. The V gene end was trimmed by 3 bases and the J gene end by 5 bases; junction bases not matched to a gene: 8. Germline-derived CDR1 and CDR2 are SEHNR and FQNEAQ (reference sequence). The CDR3 runs to 15 residues. CDR3 region: CASSFRGGAAHEQYF. As DNA, the CDR3 is TGTGCCAGCAGCTTCCGCGGGGGGGCCGCCCACGAGCAGTACTTC. The full variable domain, in which reference TRBV7-9 and TRBJ2-7 provide the parts outside the CDR3, is DTGVSQNPRHKITKRGQNVTFRCDPISEHNRLYWYRQTLGQGPEFLTYFQNEAQLEKSRLLSDRFSAERPKGSFSTLEIQRTEQGDSAMYLCASSFRGGAAHEQYFGPGTRLTVT.

This clonotype was detected a few times. The chain recombines TRBV12-3 or TRBV12-4 with TRBJ2-1; no reliable D call. Deletions cut 4 bases from V and 9 bases from J, with 10 bases between. The CDR3 sequence is 12 residues long. The chain's CDR3 is CASSSRAIEQFF. DNA for the CDR3: TGTGCCAGCAGTTCCCGCGCGATTGAGCAGTTCTTC.

The chain recombines TRBV4-1 with TRBJ2-1; D is ambiguous. Germline V gene sequence: CDR1 MGHRA, CDR2 YSYEKL. The CDR3 length is 12 residues. Trimming left V 2 bases short and J 10 bases short, with 9 bases between. As DNA, the CDR3 is TGCGCCAGCAGCCAAAATCCTTGGGAGCAGTTCTTC. Translated: CASSQNPWEQFF.

This clonotype occurred many times. The chain combines TRBV5-1 with TRBJ2-1, with 9 positions matching TRBD2. Germline CDR1 reads SGHRS; CDR2 reads YFSETQ. V was pared by 0 bases and J by 3 bases, with 22 bases of the junction left unmatched. The CDR3 is made up of 22 amino acids. The CDR3 is CASSLALAGGLSGRGGYNEQFF. The CDR3 nucleotides are TGCGCCAGCAGCTTGGCCTTGGCGGGAGGGCTTTCTGGGAGAGGCGGCTACAATGAGCAGTTCTTC.

There are a few counts of this clonotype. The chain carries TRBV11-2 and TRBJ2-7; D is uncertain. The CDR3 sequence is 14 residues long. V lost 1 base to trimming and J lost 6 bases, with 13 bases between them. Germline CDR1 is SGHAT and CDR2 is FQNNGV. CDR3 residues: CASSLAVIAGEQYF. The CDR3 coding sequence is TGTGCCAGCAGCTTAGCGGTGATCGCCGGCGAGCAGTACTTC.

This clonotype showed up many times. J is TRBJ2-7 and V is TRBV12-3 or TRBV12-4; 9 bases line up with TRBD1. CDR3 size: 14 residues. V was pared by 3 bases and J by 2 bases, with 2 bases of the junction left unmatched. CDR3 region: CASSLGQGTYEQYF. In DNA form, the CDR3 reads TGTGCCAGCAGTTTGGGACAGGGTACCTACGAGCAGTACTTC.

V is TRBV6-1 and J is TRBJ2-2; 8 bases are shared with TRBD1. The CDR3 contains 19 residues. CDR1 is MNHNS, CDR2 SASEGT, per germline. The junction had 15 bases not matched to a gene; V was cut back by 6 bases and J by 0 bases. In DNA form, the CDR3 reads TGTGCCAGCAGCCCATGGGACAGGAGGCTGTTTACGAACACCGGGGAGCTGTTTTTT. It yields the protein CASSPWDRRLFTNTGELFF.

CDR3 sequence (DNA): TGCAGTGCTAGAGATCCCGGGACGGCCTACGAGCAGTACTTC. This gives the protein CSARDPGTAYEQYF. The chain links TRBV20-1 to TRBJ2-7; either TRBD1 or TRBD2 may supply D (5 bases each). Germline assignment: CDR1 DFQATT and CDR2 SNEGSKA (reference sequence). The CDR3 covers 14 residues. V was pared by 0 bases and J by 2 bases, with 11 bases between.

This clonotype was picked up a small number of times. V is TRBV5-1 and J is TRBJ2-3; the D is unclear. The CDR3 spans 16 residues. V lost 2 bases to trimming and J lost 2 bases, with 15 bases between them. CDR1 and CDR2 (germline): SGHRS, YFSETQ. The CDR3 region is CASSFYTDVFTDTQYF. Here the CDR3 DNA reads TGCGCCAGCAGCTTTTACACCGATGTGTTCACAGATACGCAGTATTTT.

Only a few counts were recorded for this clonotype. V usage is TRBV5-1 and J usage is TRBJ2-5; the D gene is possibly TRBD1 (7 bases). Germline V gives CDR1 SGHRS, CDR2 YFSETQ. The V end lost 4 bases, the J end lost 4 bases, and 23 bases lay between the germline ends. This CDR3 comprises 17 residues. CDR3 protein: CASSAETGRNRLETQYF. The CDR3 DNA reads TGCGCCAGCAGCGCCGAGACAGGGAGGAATAGGCTAGAGACCCAGTACTTC. Filled out from reference TRBV5-1 and TRBJ2-5, the complete variable domain reads KAGVTQTPRYLIKTRGQQVTLSCSPISGHRSVSWYQQTPGQGLQFLFEYFSETQRNKGNFPGRFSGRQFSNSRSEMNVSTLELGDSALYLCASSAETGRNRLETQYFGPGTRLLVL.

In this sample, this clonotype turned up many times. The J gene is TRBJ2-6, the V gene TRBV4-3, with no clear D. This CDR3 contains 16 residues. Germline-derived CDR1 and CDR2 are LGHNA and YSLEER. Trimming took 0 bases from V and 0 from J, leaving 6 bases between them. Here the CDR3 reads CASSQETGSGANVLTF. The CDR3 DNA sequence: TGCGCCAGCAGCCAAGAAACGGGCTCTGGGGCCAACGTCCTGACTTTC.